This T cell receptor beta chain was identified during a study of blood T cells in healthy people across ages. This CDR3 comprises 15 residues. The trim removed 0 bases at V and 6 bases at J, leaving 6 bases unmatched. Germline loops: CDR1 SGDLS, CDR2 YYNGEE. Through a sample-barcoded 5' primer and a J-beta primer mix, a second PCR was run for 7 to 11 cycles. A single record per CDR3 protein comes from TCRdb applying MiXCR to the 5' RACE reads. The repertoire holds approximately 1.5 million distinct CDR3 sequences, with about 31% as singletons. The chain carries TRBV9 and TRBJ2-3; TRBD2 aligns across 8 bases. The receptor comes from a woman in her thirties in good health. Sequencing input: blood. CDR3: CASSVATAGGDTQYF. Here the CDR3 DNA reads TGTGCCAGCAGCGTAGCTACTGCGGGAGGCGATACGCAGTATTTT.